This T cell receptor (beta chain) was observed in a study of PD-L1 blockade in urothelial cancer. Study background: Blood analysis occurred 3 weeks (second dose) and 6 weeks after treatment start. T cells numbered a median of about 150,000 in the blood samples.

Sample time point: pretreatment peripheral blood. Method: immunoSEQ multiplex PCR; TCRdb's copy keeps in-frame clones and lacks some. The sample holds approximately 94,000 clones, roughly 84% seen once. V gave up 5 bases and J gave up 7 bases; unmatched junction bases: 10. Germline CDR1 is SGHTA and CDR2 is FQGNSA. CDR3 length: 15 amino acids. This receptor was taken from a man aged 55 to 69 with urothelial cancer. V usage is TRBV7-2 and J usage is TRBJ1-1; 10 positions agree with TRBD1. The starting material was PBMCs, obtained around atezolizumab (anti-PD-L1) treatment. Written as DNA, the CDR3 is TGTGCCAGCAGCGACCCGACAGGGGGCGGATATGAAGCTTTCTTT. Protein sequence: CASSDPTGGGYEAFF.